Following are 14 T cell receptor beta chains from one sample sequenced in a study of blood T cell repertoires in COVID-19 (dated by TCRdb to about 2020). Preparation of the library involved the immunoSEQ multiplex PCR assay. Not all clones reach the TCRdb copy of this immuneACCESS table, which keeps in-frame sequences only. Checked studies attribute under half of the gap to unresolved V genes and leave the rest unexplained. The sample table lists tens of thousands of clones, approximately 87% of them with a count of one. The ten top clones hold roughly an eighth of the sample. Sequenced sample: peripheral blood. All receptors derive from a human donor in a cohort sampled during active COVID-19.

The rearrangement uses TRBV9 and TRBJ1-6, with unresolved D. There are 17 residues in the CDR3. Germline V CDR1 and CDR2: SGDLS, YYNGEE. Trimming took off 0 bases at V and 0 bases at J, with 10 bases between the two ends. In DNA form, the CDR3 reads TGTGCCAGCAGCGTAGGTTTGAGCCGCTCCTATAATTCACCCCTCCACTTT. Encoded protein: CASSVGLSRSYNSPLHF.

The chain carries TRBV5-4 and TRBJ1-4; the D gene is possibly TRBD1 (5 bases). V shed 4 bases and J shed 3 bases, with 10 bases lying between them. Germline-derived CDR1 and CDR2 are SGHNT and YYREEE (reference sequence). This CDR3 contains 14 residues. CDR3 nucleotides: TGTGCCAGCAGCATTGGGGCAGCTAATGAAAAACTGTTTTTT. Translation gives CASSIGAANEKLFF.

There are a few counts of this clone. The rearrangement uses TRBV4-3 and TRBJ2-2, with D possibly being TRBD2 (5 bases). V dropped 5 bases and J dropped 8 bases, with 12 bases sitting between them. The germline gives CDR1 LGHNA, CDR2 YSLEER. The CDR3 has 13 residues. The CDR3 DNA sequence: TGCGCCAGCAGCGATCGGAGGTGGGGGGAGCTGTTTTTT. This gives the protein CASSDRRWGELFF.

The chain couples TRBV18 to TRBJ2-3; TRBD1 aligns across 9 bases. V dropped 5 bases and J dropped 5; count of bases not matched to a gene: 8. CDR3 length: 15 residues. Germline V gives CDR1 KGHSH, CDR2 LQKENI. Here the CDR3 DNA reads TGTGCCAGCTCATCGGGACAGGGTCTGGGAGATACGCAGTATTTT. As protein: CASSSGQGLGDTQYF.

The gene calls are TRBV4-1 and TRBJ1-5, with D hard to call. CDR3 length equals 16 residues. Germline V gives CDR1 MGHRA, CDR2 YSYEKL. Trimming stripped 0 bases from V and 2 bases from J, with 11 bases between. CDR3: CASSQDPISRNQPQHF. CDR3 bases: TGCGCCAGCAGCCAAGACCCCATTAGTCGCAATCAGCCCCAGCATTTT.

In its sample, this clone was seen many times. The chain links TRBV4-1 to TRBJ2-1; 13 bases agree with TRBD2. V was clipped by 8 bases and J by 8 bases; unmatched bases: 9. This CDR3 contains 15 residues. From germline, CDR1 is MGHRA and CDR2 YSYEKL. Here the CDR3 DNA reads TGCGCCAGCGGACTAGCGGGGGCCGTCGAATATGAGCAGTTCTTC. Its translation is CASGLAGAVEYEQFF.

The V call is TRBV7-9, the J call TRBJ2-3, with a weak D call TRBD2 (5 bases). The V and J ends lost 1 base and 2 bases respectively, with 13 bases between them. The CDR3 contains 16 residues. From germline, CDR1 is SEHNR and CDR2 FQNEAQ (reference sequence). The CDR3 loop is CASSLVAGTFTDTQYF. The CDR3 DNA follows: TGTGCCAGCAGCTTAGTGGCGGGCACGTTCACAGATACGCAGTATTTT. Filled out from reference TRBV7-9 and TRBJ2-3, the complete variable domain reads DTGVSQNPRHKITKRGQNVTFRCDPISEHNRLYWYRQTLGQGPEFLTYFQNEAQLEKSRLLSDRFSAERPKGSFSTLEIQRTEQGDSAMYLCASSLVAGTFTDTQYFGPGTRLTVL.

This clone was detected only a few times. The rearrangement links TRBV7-9 to TRBJ2-3; D is uncertain. The CDR3 has 16 residues. The germline V gene encodes CDR1 SEHNR and CDR2 FQNEAQ (reference sequence). The germline V and J ends were trimmed by 0 bases and 0 bases, with 10 bases remaining between them. CDR3 sequence reads: CASSLAWRQSTDTQYF. The CDR3 coding sequence is TGTGCCAGCAGCTTAGCTTGGCGGCAAAGCACAGATACGCAGTATTTT. Full variable domain (remainder filled in from reference TRBV7-9 and TRBJ2-3): DTGVSQNPRHKITKRGQNVTFRCDPISEHNRLYWYRQTLGQGPEFLTYFQNEAQLEKSRLLSDRFSAERPKGSFSTLEIQRTEQGDSAMYLCASSLAWRQSTDTQYFGPGTRLTVL.

In nucleotides, the CDR3 is TGTGCCAGCAGCCTACCCTCGAGATCCTTCTATGGCTACACCTTC. It specifies CASSLPSRSFYGYTF. The V and J genes are TRBV7-3 and TRBJ1-2; D unclear. The CDR3 covers 15 residues. CDR1 is SGHTA and CDR2 is FQGTGA in the germline V gene. V was shortened by 5 bases and J by 4 bases, with 17 bases between the two germline ends.

This clone has only one observation. The J gene is TRBJ1-6, the V gene TRBV5-6; possible D gene TRBD1, 5 bases. The germline CDR1 and CDR2 sequences are SGHDT and YYEEEE. Trimming removed 2 bases at V and 7 bases at J, with 13 bases between. This CDR3 region has 15 residues. The DNA for the CDR3 is TGTGCCAGCAGCTTCGACCAAAAGGGGAATTCACCCCTCCACTTT. Translation gives CASSFDQKGNSPLHF.

The chain couples TRBV6-6 to TRBJ1-1, with TRBD1 matching over 10 bases. The V gene end was trimmed by 4 bases and the J gene end by 6 bases; junction bases not matched to a gene: 2. CDR3 length: 13 residues. Germline CDR1 MNHNY, CDR2 SVGAGI (reference sequence). The CDR3 is CASSFGQGAEAFF. As DNA, the CDR3 is TGTGCCAGCAGTTTCGGACAGGGGGCTGAAGCTTTCTTT.

The chain is built from TRBV19 and TRBJ1-5; D call uncertain. Germline V gene lookup returns CDR1 LNHDA and CDR2 SQIVND (reference sequence). V was cut by 5 bases and J by 0 bases, with 8 bases left in between. The CDR3 contains 14 residues. This CDR3 reads CASSRDYSNQPQHF. CDR3 nucleotide sequence: TGTGCCAGTAGTCGGGATTATAGCAATCAGCCCCAGCATTTT.

This sequence joins TRBV11-2 and TRBJ2-2, with 8 bases identical to TRBD1. The CDR3 contains 13 residues. Germline V gives CDR1 SGHAT, CDR2 FQNNGV. V was clipped by 5 bases and J by 6 bases; unmatched bases: 2. CDR3 protein: CASSTRGPGELFF. CDR3 bases: TGTGCCAGCAGCACCAGGGGGCCCGGGGAGCTGTTTTTT.

The chain joins TRBV7-6 to TRBJ2-5; maybe TRBD2 (7 bases). From germline, CDR1 is SGHVS and CDR2 FNYEAQ. The V end was cut by 0 bases, the J end by 5 bases, with 13 bases between. This CDR3 has 15 amino acids. The CDR3 nucleotides are TGTGCCAGCAGCTTAGCGCTGGGGGGGCGGGAGACCCAGTACTTC. It translates to CASSLALGGRETQYF.